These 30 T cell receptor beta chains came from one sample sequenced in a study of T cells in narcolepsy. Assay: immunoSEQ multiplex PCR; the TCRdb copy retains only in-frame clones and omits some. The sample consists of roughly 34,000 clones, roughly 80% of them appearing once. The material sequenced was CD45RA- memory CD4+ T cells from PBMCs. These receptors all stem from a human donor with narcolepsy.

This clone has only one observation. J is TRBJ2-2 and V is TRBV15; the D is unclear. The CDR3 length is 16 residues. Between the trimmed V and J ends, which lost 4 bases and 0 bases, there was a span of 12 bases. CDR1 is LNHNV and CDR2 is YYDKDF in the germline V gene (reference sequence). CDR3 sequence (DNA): TGTGCCACCAGCAATACAGAGCCTACGAACACCGGGGAGCTGTTTTTT. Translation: CATSNTEPTNTGELFF.

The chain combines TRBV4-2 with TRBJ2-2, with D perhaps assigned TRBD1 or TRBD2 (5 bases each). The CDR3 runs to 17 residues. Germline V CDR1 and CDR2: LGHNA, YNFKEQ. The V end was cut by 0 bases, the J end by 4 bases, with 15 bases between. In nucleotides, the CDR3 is TGTGCCAGCAGCCAAGAGCTTTCGGGACGGAGCACCGGGGAGCTGTTTTTT. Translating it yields CASSQELSGRSTGELFF.

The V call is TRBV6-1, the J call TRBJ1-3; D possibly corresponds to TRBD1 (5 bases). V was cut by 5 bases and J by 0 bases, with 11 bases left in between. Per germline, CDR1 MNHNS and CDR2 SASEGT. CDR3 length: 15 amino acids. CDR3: CASSLQGSSGNTIYF. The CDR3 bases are TGTGCCAGCAGTTTGCAGGGCTCCTCTGGAAACACCATATATTTT.

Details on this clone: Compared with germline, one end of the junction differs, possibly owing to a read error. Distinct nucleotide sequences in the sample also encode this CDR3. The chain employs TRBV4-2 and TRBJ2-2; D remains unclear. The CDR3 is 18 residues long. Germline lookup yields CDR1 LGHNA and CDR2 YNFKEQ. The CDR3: CASSQPPALIKNTGELFF. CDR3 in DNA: TGTGCTAGCAGCCAACCTCCGGCTCTCATAAAAAACACCGGGGAGCTGTTTTTT.

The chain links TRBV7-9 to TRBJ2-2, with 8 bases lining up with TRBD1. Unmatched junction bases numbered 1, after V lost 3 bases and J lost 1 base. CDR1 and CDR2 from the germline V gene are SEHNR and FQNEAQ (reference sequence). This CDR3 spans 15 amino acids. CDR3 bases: TGTGCCAGCAGCTTCGACAGGGGGAACACCGGGGAGCTGTTTTTT. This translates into CASSFDRGNTGELFF. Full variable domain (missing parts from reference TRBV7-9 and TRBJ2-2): DTGVSQNPRHKITKRGQNVTFRCDPISEHNRLYWYRQTLGQGPEFLTYFQNEAQLEKSRLLSDRFSAERPKGSFSTLEIQRTEQGDSAMYLCASSFDRGNTGELFFGEGSRLTVL.

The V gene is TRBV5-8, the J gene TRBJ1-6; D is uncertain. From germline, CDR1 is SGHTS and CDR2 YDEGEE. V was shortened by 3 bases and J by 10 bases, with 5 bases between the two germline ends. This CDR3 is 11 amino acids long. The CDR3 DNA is TGTGCCAGCAGCTACGAGTCACCCCTCCACTTT. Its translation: CASSYESPLHF. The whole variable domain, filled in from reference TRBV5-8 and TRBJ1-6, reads EAGVTQSPTHLIKTRGQQATLRCSPISGHTSVYWYQQALGLGLQFLLWYDEGEERNRGNFPPRFSGRQFPNYSSELNVNALELEDSALYLCASSYESPLHFGNGTRLTVT.

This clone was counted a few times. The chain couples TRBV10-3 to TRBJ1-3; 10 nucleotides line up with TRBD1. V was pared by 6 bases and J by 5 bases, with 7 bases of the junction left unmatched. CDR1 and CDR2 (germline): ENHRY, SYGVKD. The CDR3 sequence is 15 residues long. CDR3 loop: CAISSDRGLRNTIYF. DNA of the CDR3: TGTGCCATCAGCAGCGACAGGGGGCTTAGAAACACCATATATTTT.

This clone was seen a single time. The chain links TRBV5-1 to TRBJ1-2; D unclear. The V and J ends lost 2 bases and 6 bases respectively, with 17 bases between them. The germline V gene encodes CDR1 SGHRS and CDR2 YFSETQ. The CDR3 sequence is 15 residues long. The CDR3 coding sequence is TGCGCCAGCAGCTTCGGTAACGGTCCTGGGGATGGCTACACCTTC. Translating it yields CASSFGNGPGDGYTF. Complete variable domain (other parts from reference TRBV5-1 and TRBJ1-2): KAGVTQTPRYLIKTRGQQVTLSCSPISGHRSVSWYQQTPGQGLQFLFEYFSETQRNKGNFPGRFSGRQFSNSRSEMNVSTLELGDSALYLCASSFGNGPGDGYTFGSGTRLTVV.

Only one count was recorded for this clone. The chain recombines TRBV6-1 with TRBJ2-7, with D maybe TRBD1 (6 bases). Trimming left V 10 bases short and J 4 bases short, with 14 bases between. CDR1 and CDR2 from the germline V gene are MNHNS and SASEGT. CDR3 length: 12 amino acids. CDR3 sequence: CATGTGFYEQYV. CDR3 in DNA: TGTGCCACCGGAACAGGGTTTTACGAGCAGTACGTC.

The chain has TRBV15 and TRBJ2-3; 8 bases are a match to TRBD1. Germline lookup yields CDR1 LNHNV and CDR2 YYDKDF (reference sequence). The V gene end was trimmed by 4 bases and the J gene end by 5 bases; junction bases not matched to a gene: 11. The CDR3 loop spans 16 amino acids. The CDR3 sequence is CATSTRGGTGGDTQYF. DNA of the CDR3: TGTGCCACCAGCACCCGAGGAGGGACAGGAGGAGATACGCAGTATTTT. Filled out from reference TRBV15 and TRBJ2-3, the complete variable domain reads DAMVIQNPRYQVTQFGKPVTLSCSQTLNHNVMYWYQQKSSQAPKLLFHYYDKDFNNEADTPDNFQSRRPNTSFCFLDIRSPGLGDTAMYLCATSTRGGTGGDTQYFGPGTRLTVL.

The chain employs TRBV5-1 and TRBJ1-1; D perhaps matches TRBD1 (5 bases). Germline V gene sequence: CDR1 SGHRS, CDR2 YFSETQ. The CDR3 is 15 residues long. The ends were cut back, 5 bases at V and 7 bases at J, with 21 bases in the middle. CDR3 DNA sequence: TGCGCCAGCAGATCGGGGGTAGGGAGTTTCAGTGAAGCTTTCTTT. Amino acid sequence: CASRSGVGSFSEAFF.

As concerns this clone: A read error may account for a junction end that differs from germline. The CDR3 reads CASSLNDRGLQHF. The CDR3 DNA follows: TGTGCCAGCAGTTTAAACGACAGGGGGCTCCAGCATTTT. The V gene is TRBV7-3, the J gene TRBJ1-5; 10 bases fit TRBD1. This CDR3 has 13 amino acids. CDR1 and CDR2 (germline): SGHTA, FQGTGA. Full variable domain (outside the CDR3, taken from reference TRBV7-3 and TRBJ1-5): GAGVSQTPSNKVTEKGKYVELRCDPISGHTALYWYRQSLGQGPEFLIYFQGTGAADDSGLPNDRFFAVRPEGSVSTLKIQRTERGDSAVYLCASSLNDRGLQHFGDGTRLSIL.

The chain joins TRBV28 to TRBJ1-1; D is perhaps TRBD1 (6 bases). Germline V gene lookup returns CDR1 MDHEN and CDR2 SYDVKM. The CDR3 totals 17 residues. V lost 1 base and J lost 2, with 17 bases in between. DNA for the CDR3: TGTGCCAGCAGTTTATATCGGGGGCAGCGAATTAACACTGAAGCTTTCTTT. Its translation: CASSLYRGQRINTEAFF.

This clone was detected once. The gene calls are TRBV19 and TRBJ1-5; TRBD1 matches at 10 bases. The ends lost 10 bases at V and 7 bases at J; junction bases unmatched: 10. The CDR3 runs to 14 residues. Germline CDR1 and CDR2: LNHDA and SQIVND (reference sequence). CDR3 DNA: TGTGCCACCTCGACAGGGGGCTTGGAACAGCCCCAGCATTTT. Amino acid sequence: CATSTGGLEQPQHF. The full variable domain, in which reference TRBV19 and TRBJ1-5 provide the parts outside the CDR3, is DGGITQSPKYLFRKEGQNVTLSCEQNLNHDAMYWYRQDPGQGLRLIYYSQIVNDFQKGDIAEGYSVSREKKESFPLTVTSAQKNPTAFYLCATSTGGLEQPQHFGDGTRLSIL.

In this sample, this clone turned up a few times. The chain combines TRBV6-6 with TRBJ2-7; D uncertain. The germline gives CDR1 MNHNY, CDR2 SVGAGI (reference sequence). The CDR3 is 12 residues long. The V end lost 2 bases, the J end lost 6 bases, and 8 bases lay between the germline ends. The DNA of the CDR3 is TGTGCCAGCAGTTACAATTCCCTCGAGCAGTACGTC. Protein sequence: CASSYNSLEQYV.

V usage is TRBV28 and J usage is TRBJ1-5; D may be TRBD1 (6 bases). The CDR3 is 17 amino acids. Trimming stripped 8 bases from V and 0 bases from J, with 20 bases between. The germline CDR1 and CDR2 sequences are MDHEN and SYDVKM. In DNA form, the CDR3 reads TGTGCCAGCCATTCAGCGGGGGCAGGGAGTAGCAATCAGCCCCAGCATTTT. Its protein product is CASHSAGAGSSNQPQHF.

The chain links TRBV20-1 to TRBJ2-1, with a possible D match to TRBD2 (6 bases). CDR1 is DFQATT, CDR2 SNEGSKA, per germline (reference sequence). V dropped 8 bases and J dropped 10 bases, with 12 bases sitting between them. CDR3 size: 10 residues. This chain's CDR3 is CSPGGSEQFF. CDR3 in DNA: TGCAGTCCTGGGGGGTCCGAGCAGTTCTTC.

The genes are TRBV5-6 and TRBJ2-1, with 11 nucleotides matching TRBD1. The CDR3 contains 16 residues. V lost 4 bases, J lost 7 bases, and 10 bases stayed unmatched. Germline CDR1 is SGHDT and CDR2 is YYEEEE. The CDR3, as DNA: TGTGCCAGCAGCCCGATCATTGGACAGGGGGCGAATGAGCAGTTCTTC. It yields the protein CASSPIIGQGANEQFF. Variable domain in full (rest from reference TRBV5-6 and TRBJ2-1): DAGVTQSPTHLIKTRGQQVTLRCSPKSGHDTVSWYQQALGQGPQFIFQYYEEEERQRGNFPDRFSGHQFPNYSSELNVNALLLGDSALYLCASSPIIGQGANEQFFGPGTRLTVL.

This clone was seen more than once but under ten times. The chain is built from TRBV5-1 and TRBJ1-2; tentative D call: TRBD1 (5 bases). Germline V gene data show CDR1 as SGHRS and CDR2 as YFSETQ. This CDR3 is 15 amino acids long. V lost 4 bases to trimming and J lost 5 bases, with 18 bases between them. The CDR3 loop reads CASSDGGGDGYGYTF. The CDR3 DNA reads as TGCGCCAGCAGCGACGGGGGAGGGGACGGGTATGGCTACACCTTC.

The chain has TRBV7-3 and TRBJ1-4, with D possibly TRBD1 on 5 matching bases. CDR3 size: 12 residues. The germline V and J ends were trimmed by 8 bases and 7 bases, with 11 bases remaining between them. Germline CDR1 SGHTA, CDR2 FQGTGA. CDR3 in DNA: TGTGCCAGCGCGGAGGGGCGTGAAAAACTGTTTTTT. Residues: CASAEGREKLFF.

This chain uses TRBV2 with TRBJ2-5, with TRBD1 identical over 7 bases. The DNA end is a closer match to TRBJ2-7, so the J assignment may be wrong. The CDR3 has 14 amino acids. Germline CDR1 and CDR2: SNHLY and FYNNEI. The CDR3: CASSVKTGVGEQYF. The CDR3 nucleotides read TGTGCCAGCAGTGTAAAAACAGGGGTGGGCGAGCAGTACTTC.

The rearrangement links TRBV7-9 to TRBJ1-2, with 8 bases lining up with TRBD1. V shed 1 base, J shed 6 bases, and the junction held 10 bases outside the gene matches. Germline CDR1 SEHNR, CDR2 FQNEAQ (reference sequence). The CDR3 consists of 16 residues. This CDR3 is CASSLGETGAYHGYTF. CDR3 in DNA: TGTGCCAGCAGCTTAGGTGAGACAGGGGCCTACCATGGCTACACCTTC.

CDR3 coding DNA: TGTGCCAGCAGTTCTAGCCCGGGACTAGCGGGGGTTGGGTATTTT. Its protein product is CASSSSPGLAGVGYF. The rearrangement uses TRBV27 and TRBJ2-3, with 14 bases aligning to TRBD2. The CDR3 loop spans 15 amino acids. V trimming: 4 bases; J trimming: 14 bases; junction bases outside the gene matches: 11. Germline assignment: CDR1 MNHEY and CDR2 SMNVEV (reference sequence).

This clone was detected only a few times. CDR3 DNA: TGTGCCAGCAGCGTTACTAGCGGGGGGCTGAACGAGCAGTACGTC. The encoded protein is CASSVTSGGLNEQYV. This chain links TRBV5-5 with TRBJ2-7, with 12 bases fitting TRBD2. CDR1 and CDR2 (germline): SGHKS, YYEKEE (reference sequence). This CDR3 comprises 15 residues. V was pared by 4 bases and J by 5 bases, with 7 bases of the junction left unmatched.

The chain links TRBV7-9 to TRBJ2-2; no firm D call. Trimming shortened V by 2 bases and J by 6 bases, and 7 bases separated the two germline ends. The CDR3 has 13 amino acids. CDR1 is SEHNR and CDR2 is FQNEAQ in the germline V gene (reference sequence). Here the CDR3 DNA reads TGTGCCAGCAGCTTAAATCGGGCCGGGGAGCTGTTTTTT. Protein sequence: CASSLNRAGELFF.

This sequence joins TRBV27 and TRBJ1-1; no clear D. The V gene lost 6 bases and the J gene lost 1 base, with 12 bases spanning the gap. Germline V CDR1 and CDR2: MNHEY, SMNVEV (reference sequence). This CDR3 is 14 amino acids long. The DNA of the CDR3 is TGTGCCAGCAGCTCCCTTGGCGCGAACACTGAAGCTTTCTTT. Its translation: CASSSLGANTEAFF.

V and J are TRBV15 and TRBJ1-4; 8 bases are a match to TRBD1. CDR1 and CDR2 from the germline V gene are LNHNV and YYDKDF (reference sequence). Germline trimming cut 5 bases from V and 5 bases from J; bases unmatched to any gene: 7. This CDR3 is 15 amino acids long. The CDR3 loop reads CATSSLGQENEKLFF. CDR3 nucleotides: TGTGCCACCAGCTCCCTGGGACAGGAAAATGAAAAACTGTTTTTT.

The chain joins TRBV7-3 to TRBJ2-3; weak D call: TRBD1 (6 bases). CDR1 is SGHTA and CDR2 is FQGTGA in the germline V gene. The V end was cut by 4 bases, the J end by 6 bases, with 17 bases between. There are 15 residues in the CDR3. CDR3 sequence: CASSSTGTSSDTQYF. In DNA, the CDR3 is TGTGCCAGCAGCTCGACCGGGACAAGTTCGGATACGCAGTATTTT.

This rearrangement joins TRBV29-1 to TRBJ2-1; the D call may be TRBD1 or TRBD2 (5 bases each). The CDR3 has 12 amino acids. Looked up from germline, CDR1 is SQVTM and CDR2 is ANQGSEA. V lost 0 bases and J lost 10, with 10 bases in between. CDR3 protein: CSVEDGGREQFF. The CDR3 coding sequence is TGCAGCGTTGAAGATGGGGGACGGGAGCAGTTCTTC.

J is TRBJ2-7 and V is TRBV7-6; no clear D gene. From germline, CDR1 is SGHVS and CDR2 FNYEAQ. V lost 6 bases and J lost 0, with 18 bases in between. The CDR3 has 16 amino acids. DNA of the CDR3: TGTGCCAGCAGTCTATCGACAAGCTTTATCTCCTACGAGCAGTACGTC. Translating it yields CASSLSTSFISYEQYV.